This entry lists 32 T cell receptor beta chains sequenced from one sample in a study of T cells in Graves' hyperthyroidism and ophthalmopathy. The source material, RNA transcripts, was used to amplify TCR beta CDR3 regions. Researchers ran a first-round RT-PCR on the TCR CDR3 using the HTBI primer set. Using its own MiXCR run on the multiplex PCR reads, TCRdb lists one record per CDR3 protein. The profile covers about 380,000 distinct CDR3 sequences, with approximately 17% appearing a single time and around two fifths taken by the ten largest. The specimen was blood. All receptors derive from a young man with Graves' ophthalmopathy.

This clonotype was observed a few times. This sequence joins TRBV9 and TRBJ2-3; a possible D gene is TRBD2 (7 bases). V was cut by 0 bases and J by 6 bases, with 11 bases left in between. Per the germline V gene, CDR1 is SGDLS and CDR2 is YYNGEE. The CDR3 spans 14 residues. CDR3 amino acids: CASSVEGGQDTQYF. For the CDR3, the DNA is TGTGCCAGCAGCGTAGAGGGGGGGCAGGATACGCAGTATTTT.

A few counts support this clonotype. This rearrangement joins TRBV20-1 to TRBJ1-2; the D gene is possibly TRBD1 (6 bases). This CDR3 spans 13 amino acids. V was shortened by 0 bases and J by 3 bases, with 8 bases between the two germline ends. Germline lookup yields CDR1 DFQATT and CDR2 SNEGSKA (reference sequence). CDR3 sequence reads: CSARDYRDYGYTF. The CDR3 region has the DNA TGCAGTGCTAGAGATTACAGGGACTATGGCTACACCTTC.

At least ten counts were recorded for this clonotype. V is TRBV13 and J is TRBJ2-3, with TRBD2 matching over 10 bases. The CDR3 runs to 16 residues. V dropped 7 bases and J dropped 0; count of bases not matched to a gene: 7. CDR1 is PRHDT and CDR2 is FYEKMQ in the germline V gene (reference sequence). The CDR3 sequence is CASTLLAGASTDTQYF. The CDR3 bases are TGTGCCAGCACCCTTCTAGCGGGGGCTAGCACAGATACGCAGTATTTT.

V gene TRBV5-1 combines with J gene TRBJ1-2; TRBD1 is a possible D gene (6 bases). Germline V CDR1 and CDR2: SGHRS, YFSETQ. The CDR3 has 17 amino acids. Trimming shortened V by 0 bases and J by 5 bases, and 20 bases separated the two germline ends. The chain's CDR3 is CASSLAYGSGDAYGYTF. The DNA of the CDR3 is TGCGCCAGCAGCTTGGCCTACGGTTCAGGGGATGCTTATGGCTACACCTTC.

This clonotype showed up just a few times. The germline gene is not matched at one end of the junction; a read error may be the cause. This chain connects TRBV10-3 to TRBJ2-7, with D possibly matching TRBD2 (6 bases). CDR3 length: 14 amino acids. Germline V gene lookup returns CDR1 ENHRY and CDR2 SYGVKD. CDR3 loop: CAISRDWRESVQYF. CDR3 DNA: TGTGCTATCAGTCGGGACTGGAGGGAGTCGGTGCAGTACTTC.

J is TRBJ2-5 and V is TRBV4-1; D is perhaps TRBD1 or TRBD2 (5 bases each). The CDR3 spans 16 residues. V was trimmed by 4 bases and J by 1 base, leaving 16 bases between them. The germline V gene has CDR1 MGHRA and CDR2 YSYEKL. Here the CDR3 DNA reads TGCGCCAGCAGCCGGGCCGGAACGGGGCCCCAAGAGACCCAGTACTTC. Translation: CASSRAGTGPQETQYF.

Turning to this clonotype: A much larger clone is a single base away; this may be a read error. V is TRBV29-1 and J is TRBJ1-1; D unresolved. The CDR3 loop spans 13 amino acids. CDR1 and CDR2 from the germline V gene are SQVTM and ANQGSEA. This chain's CDR3 is CNANSGMNTEAFF. The CDR3 DNA sequence: TGCAACGCGAACAGTGGGATGAACACTGAAGCTTTCTTT.

This clonotype was detected only a few times. V is TRBV6-2 or TRBV6-3 and J is TRBJ1-5; maybe TRBD1 (5 bases). Germline V lookup: CDR1 MNHEY, CDR2 SVGEGT. This CDR3 spans 14 amino acids. Between the trimmed V and J ends, which lost 2 bases and 5 bases, there was a span of 10 bases. The CDR3 region is CASSYTTGYQPQHF. As DNA, the CDR3 is TGTGCCAGCAGTTACACCACAGGCTATCAGCCCCAGCATTTT.

The rearrangement joins TRBV18 to TRBJ2-2; D remains ambiguous. Germline loops: CDR1 KGHSH, CDR2 LQKENI. Trimming cost V 3 bases and J 0 bases, with 8 bases left between them. The CDR3 covers 15 residues. This CDR3 is CASSPKGPNTGELFF. CDR3 nucleotides: TGTGCCAGCTCACCCAAAGGTCCGAACACCGGGGAGCTGTTTTTT. The entire variable domain, with the rest obtained from reference TRBV18 and TRBJ2-2, is as follows: NAGVMQNPRHLVRRRGQEARLRCSPMKGHSHVYWYRQLPEEGLKFMVYLQKENIIDESGMPKERFSAEFPKEGPSILRIQQVVRGDSAAYFCASSPKGPNTGELFFGEGSRLTVL.

The sample holds many counts of this clonotype. The chain uses TRBV20-1 and TRBJ2-7; 11 bases are shared with TRBD2. J was trimmed by 0 bases and V by 5 bases; bases with no gene match: 6. CDR1 is DFQATT and CDR2 is SNEGSKA in the germline V gene (reference sequence). The CDR3 consists of 15 residues. The CDR3 DNA reads TGCAGTGCTTATGGACTAGCGGGTCCCTCCTACGAGCAGTACTTC. Translated, it gives CSAYGLAGPSYEQYF.

This clonotype was recorded only once. The rearrangement joins TRBV28 to TRBJ1-1; 7 bases align to TRBD1. CDR1 is MDHEN and CDR2 is SYDVKM in the germline V gene. CDR3 length: 16 amino acids. Losses at the gene ends were 2 bases for V and 2 bases for J; bases not matched to a gene: 8. The CDR3 DNA sequence: TGTGCCAGCAGTTTACCACCCGGGACAGCAAACACTGAAGCTTTCTTT. Protein: CASSLPPGTANTEAFF.

In this sample, this clonotype turned up a few times. V and J are TRBV10-2 and TRBJ1-2; unclear D gene. This CDR3 has 13 residues. The V end was cut by 2 bases, the J end by 3 bases, with 7 bases between. Germline CDR1 and CDR2: WSHSY and SAAADI. This CDR3 reads CASSEEGDYGYTF. CDR3 DNA: TGCGCCAGCAGTGAGGAGGGTGACTATGGCTACACCTTC.

Ten or more counts support this clonotype. This chain connects TRBV29-1 to TRBJ1-2; TRBD1 is a possible D gene (5 bases). This CDR3 contains 12 residues. V lost 6 bases, J lost 3 bases, and 11 bases lay in between. Germline loops: CDR1 SQVTM, CDR2 ANQGSEA. Written as DNA, the CDR3 is TGCAGCGTCGGGGGGTTGGACTATGGCTACACCTTC. Its translation is CSVGGLDYGYTF.

This clonotype was counted many times. The chain links TRBV20-1 to TRBJ1-4, with D unresolved. The length of the CDR3 is 11 residues. Germline CDR1 reads DFQATT; CDR2 reads SNEGSKA (reference sequence). The V end lost 5 bases, the J end lost 5 bases, and 6 bases lay between the germline ends. CDR3 DNA sequence: TGCAGTGCTGGGTTAAATGAAAAACTGTTTTTT. As protein: CSAGLNEKLFF.

This clonotype was counted at least ten times. The chain employs TRBV3-1 and TRBJ2-7; TRBD1 is a possible D gene (6 bases). V lost 3 bases and J 5 bases, leaving 14 bases between the germline ends. Per the germline V gene, CDR1 is LGHDT and CDR2 is YNNKEL (reference sequence). This CDR3 comprises 14 residues. DNA of the CDR3: TGTGCCAGCAGCCACACAGGGATCGGGAACGAGCAGTACTTC. Protein product: CASSHTGIGNEQYF.

This clonotype has a count of ten or more. V usage is TRBV18 and J usage is TRBJ2-1, with 10 bases identical to TRBD2. V lost 3 bases and J lost 7; bases outside the gene matches: 6. Germline lookup yields CDR1 KGHSH and CDR2 LQKENI. The CDR3 extends over 15 amino acids. The CDR3 here is CASSPGETSGNEQFF. The CDR3 DNA is TGTGCCAGCTCACCCGGGGAGACTAGCGGGAATGAGCAGTTCTTC. Looking up the rest from reference TRBV18 and TRBJ2-1 gives the full variable domain: NAGVMQNPRHLVRRRGQEARLRCSPMKGHSHVYWYRQLPEEGLKFMVYLQKENIIDESGMPKERFSAEFPKEGPSILRIQQVVRGDSAAYFCASSPGETSGNEQFFGPGTRLTVL.

The genes are TRBV10-3 and TRBJ2-3; D not resolved. The V gene's germline CDR1 is ENHRY and CDR2 SYGVKD. V dropped 10 bases and J dropped 2 bases, with 7 bases sitting between them. The CDR3 loop spans 11 amino acids. CDR3 amino acids: CATLSTDTQYF. DNA for the CDR3: TGTGCCACCCTGTCCACAGATACGCAGTATTTT.

This clonotype was counted at least ten times. J is TRBJ2-3 and V is TRBV2; D is uncertain. Germline CDR1 SNHLY, CDR2 FYNNEI. CDR3 length: 13 amino acids. The V end lost 7 bases, the J end lost 0 bases, and 8 bases lay between the germline ends. The CDR3 spells CASNPDSTDTQYF. In nucleotides, the CDR3 is TGTGCCAGCAACCCAGACAGCACAGATACGCAGTATTTT.

This clonotype showed up many times. The chain links TRBV7-9 to TRBJ2-7; 9 positions agree with TRBD1. This CDR3 contains 15 residues. The V gene end was trimmed by 1 base and the J gene end by 4 bases; junction bases not matched to a gene: 5. Per germline, CDR1 SEHNR and CDR2 FQNEAQ (reference sequence). The CDR3 coding sequence is TGTGCCAGCAGCTTAGAAGGACAGGGGACTTACGAGCAGTACTTC. It specifies CASSLEGQGTYEQYF.

The chain carries TRBV4-1 and TRBJ2-1, with TRBD2 matching 12 bases. CDR1 and CDR2 from the germline V gene are MGHRA and YSYEKL. The V segment lost 1 base and the J segment 8 bases; nucleotides outside the gene matches: 3. This CDR3 has 15 residues. CDR3 loop: CASSQVLAGGDEQFF. For the CDR3, the DNA is TGCGCCAGCAGCCAAGTACTAGCGGGGGGAGATGAGCAGTTCTTC.

This clonotype was seen a single time. The rearrangement uses TRBV6-1 and TRBJ1-4; possible D gene TRBD1, 5 bases. V was cut by 5 bases and J by 5 bases, with 15 bases left in between. Looked up from germline, CDR1 is MNHNS and CDR2 is SASEGT. This CDR3 is 15 amino acids long. The CDR3 coding sequence is TGTGCCAGCAGTAAATATGGGACCTCCAATGAAAAACTGTTTTTT. Translating it yields CASSKYGTSNEKLFF.

The genes are TRBV6-1 and TRBJ2-7; 8 bases agree with TRBD1. CDR1 and CDR2 from the germline V gene are MNHNS and SASEGT. J lost 3 bases, V lost 1 base, and 2 bases had no gene match. This CDR3 has 14 amino acids. The CDR3 coding sequence is TGTGCCAGCAGTGAAGTTACAGGGGGCTACGAGCAGTACTTC. This encodes CASSEVTGGYEQYF.

A few counts support this clonotype. The rearrangement links TRBV2 to TRBJ2-3; the D gene is possibly TRBD1 (5 bases). Per germline, CDR1 SNHLY and CDR2 FYNNEI. V dropped 6 bases and J dropped 7 bases, with 23 bases sitting between them. CDR3 length: 16 amino acids. The CDR3 nucleotides read TGTGCCAGCAGCGCCCCAAGGGAAAAAGGGGCGAATACGCAGTATTTT. Protein product: CASSAPREKGANTQYF. The whole variable domain, filled in from reference TRBV2 and TRBJ2-3, reads EPEVTQTPSHQVTQMGQEVILRCVPISNHLYFYWYRQILGQKVEFLVSFYNNEISEKSEIFDDQFSVERPDGSNFTLKIRSTKLEDSAMYFCASSAPREKGANTQYFGPGTRLTVL.

On this clonotype itself: The conserved phenylalanine or tryptophan is not found at the CDR3 terminus, so this likely reflects a read error. The CDR3 loop is CASTRVPNTEAFL. In nucleotides, the CDR3 is TGTGCCAGCACCAGGGTCCCGAACACTGAAGCTTTCCTT. The chain is built from TRBV7-8 and TRBJ1-1, with D possibly TRBD1 on 5 matching bases. The CDR3 covers 13 residues. Deletions cut 7 bases from V and 1 base from J, with 10 bases between. Germline CDR1 is SGHVS and CDR2 is FQNEAQ.

The chain carries TRBV2 and TRBJ2-1; no definite D call. Germline-derived CDR1 and CDR2 are SNHLY and FYNNEI. Deletions cut 3 bases from V and 7 bases from J, with 4 bases between. The CDR3 spans 11 residues. The CDR3 DNA reads TGTGCCAGCAGTGACCTAAATGAGCAGTTCTTC. This translates into CASSDLNEQFF.

This clonotype appeared a single time. At one end, the junction sequence differs from germline, possibly due to a read error. The V call is TRBV24-1, the J call TRBJ2-1; 13 bases align to TRBD2. Germline values: CDR1 KGHDR, CDR2 SFDVKD. The CDR3 totals 17 residues. CDR3 in DNA: TGTGCCACCAGTGTCCCCGGGACTAGCGGGGCTTACAAAGAGCAGTTCTTC. The encoded protein is CATSVPGTSGAYKEQFF.

This clonotype was detected many times. The gene calls are TRBV11-2 and TRBJ1-2; D possibly corresponds to TRBD1 (5 bases). V was shortened by 5 bases and J by 8 bases, with 18 bases between the two germline ends. Germline CDR1 and CDR2: SGHAT and FQNNGV. The CDR3 is 14 amino acids. This chain's CDR3 is CASSPLWDVWGYTF. The CDR3 DNA sequence: TGTGCCAGCAGCCCACTGTGGGACGTATGGGGCTACACCTTC.

The chain couples TRBV5-6 to TRBJ2-4; no clear D. Germline V gene lookup returns CDR1 SGHDT and CDR2 YYEEEE. The CDR3 consists of 15 residues. Trimming left V 0 bases short and J 4 bases short, with 11 bases between. The CDR3 loop reads CASSLVFKGKNIQYF. The CDR3, as DNA: TGTGCCAGCAGCTTGGTTTTCAAAGGGAAAAACATTCAGTACTTC.

The chain employs TRBV28 and TRBJ2-6; D perhaps matches TRBD1 (5 bases). The CDR3 length is 15 residues. Germline CDR1 MDHEN, CDR2 SYDVKM. The ends were cut back, 3 bases at V and 4 bases at J, with 10 bases in the middle. The CDR3, as DNA: TGTGCCAGCAGTTTTGCAGGGCCCGGGGCCAACGTCCTGACTTTC. Amino acids: CASSFAGPGANVLTF.

The chain uses TRBV5-6 and TRBJ2-3, with TRBD2 as a possible D gene (7 bases). The CDR3 extends over 16 amino acids. Trimming pared 4 bases from V and 1 base from J, leaving 16 bases between. The germline V gene encodes CDR1 SGHDT and CDR2 YYEEEE. CDR3 bases: TGTGCCAGCAGCGTGGGGGGGGGGCATGGCACAGATACGCAGTATTTT. Translating it yields CASSVGGGHGTDTQYF. Based on the CDR3 plus reference TRBV5-6 and TRBJ2-3, the full variable domain is DAGVTQSPTHLIKTRGQQVTLRCSPKSGHDTVSWYQQALGQGPQFIFQYYEEEERQRGNFPDRFSGHQFPNYSSELNVNALLLGDSALYLCASSVGGGHGTDTQYFGPGTRLTVL.

This clonotype was seen at least ten times. The chain uses TRBV7-3 and TRBJ2-2, with TRBD1 matching 10 bases. J lost 5 bases, V lost 4 bases, and 4 bases had no gene match. The CDR3 runs 15 residues. Germline lookup yields CDR1 SGHTA and CDR2 FQGTGA. The CDR3 loop reads CASSSTGQGTGELFF. Here the CDR3 DNA reads TGTGCCAGCAGCTCAACGGGACAGGGGACCGGGGAGCTGTTTTTT.

Note on this clonotype: A much larger clone differs by one base, so this may be a read error. The chain combines TRBV6-2 or TRBV6-3 with TRBJ2-6; D call uncertain. The germline V gene has CDR1 MNHEY and CDR2 SVGEGT. The CDR3 is 13 amino acids. The CDR3 DNA is TGTGCCAGCAGCTACTCTGGGGCCAACGTCCTGACTTTC. This gives the protein CASSYSGANVLTF.